The entry that follows covers one T cell receptor (beta chain) sequence. What it recognizes is unknown. This sample was taken from a study of shared clonotypes between healthy human individuals. V shed 0 bases and J 2 bases; nucleotides not matched to a gene: 7. The germline gives CDR1 MNHNS, CDR2 SASEGT. The CDR3 totals 17 residues. Regarding the study as a whole: Clonotype sharing levels among donors were expected to vary with sequencing depth. Non-shared clonotypes had lower generation probabilities than those shared by all four donors.

Data came from immunoSEQ multiplex PCR; TCRdb stores just in-frame clones and leaves some out. The data hold a few million clones, with 90% to 97% observed a single time. Sequenced sample: naive CD4+ T cells sorted from blood. The subset denotes: CD45RA+ positively selected. The sequence came from a man younger than 35 in good health. The rearrangement uses TRBV6-1 and TRBJ2-1; TRBD1 agrees at 7 bases. This CDR3 is CASSEALRQGPYNEQFF. As DNA, the CDR3 is TGTGCCAGCAGTGAAGCGCTTCGACAGGGTCCCTACAATGAGCAGTTCTTC.